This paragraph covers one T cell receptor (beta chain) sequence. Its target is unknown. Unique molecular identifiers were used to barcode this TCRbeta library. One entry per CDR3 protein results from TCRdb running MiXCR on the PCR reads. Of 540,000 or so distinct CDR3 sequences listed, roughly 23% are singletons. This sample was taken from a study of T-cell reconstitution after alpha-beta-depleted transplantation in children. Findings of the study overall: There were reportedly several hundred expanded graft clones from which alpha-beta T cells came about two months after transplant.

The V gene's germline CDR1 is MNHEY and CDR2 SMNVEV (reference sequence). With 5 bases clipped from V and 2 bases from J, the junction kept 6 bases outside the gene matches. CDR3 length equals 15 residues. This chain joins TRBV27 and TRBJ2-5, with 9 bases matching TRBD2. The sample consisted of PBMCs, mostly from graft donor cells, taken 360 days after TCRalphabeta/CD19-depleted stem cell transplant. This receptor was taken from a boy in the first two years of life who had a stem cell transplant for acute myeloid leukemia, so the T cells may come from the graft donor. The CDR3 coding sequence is TGTGCCAGCAGTCGACTAGCGGATAAACAAGAGACCCAGTACTTC. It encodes CASSRLADKQETQYF.